These 29 T cell receptor beta chains were all obtained from the same sample, sequenced in a study of neurological immune-mediated disorders. TCRdb analysed the 5' RACE reads with MiXCR anew, one entry per CDR3 protein. The profile covers roughly 98,000 distinct CDR3 sequences, with 13% appearing a single time and roughly 4.8% taken by the ten largest. Time point: longitudinal time-point 2. What was sequenced was PBMCs. These receptors came from a female donor with HTLV-1-associated myelopathy (HAM/TSP).

This clonotype was recorded many times. The chain has TRBV6-2 or TRBV6-3 and TRBJ2-7; 7 nucleotides align to TRBD1. The V gene end was trimmed by 6 bases and the J gene end by 2 bases; junction bases not matched to a gene: 7. Germline V gives CDR1 MNHEY, CDR2 SVGEGT. This CDR3 has 14 amino acids. The CDR3 is CASRKTGKTYEQYF. In DNA, the CDR3 is TGTGCCAGCAGGAAGACAGGGAAGACCTACGAGCAGTACTTC.

This clonotype came up many times. V and J are TRBV5-6 and TRBJ2-1, with D perhaps TRBD1 or TRBD2 (5 bases each). Germline V lookup: CDR1 SGHDT, CDR2 YYEEEE. V was cut by 3 bases and J by 5 bases, with 21 bases left in between. This CDR3 spans 17 amino acids. This CDR3 reads CASSWPSGPPRDNEQFF. The CDR3 coding sequence is TGTGCCAGCAGCTGGCCCTCAGGGCCCCCGAGGGACAATGAGCAGTTCTTC.

This clonotype was counted at least ten times. The chain links TRBV9 to TRBJ2-3; 8 bases are shared with TRBD2. The CDR3 covers 15 residues. Germline V gene sequence: CDR1 SGDLS, CDR2 YYNGEE. The V segment lost 3 bases and the J segment 0 bases; nucleotides outside the gene matches: 3. In DNA, the CDR3 is TGTGCCAGCAGCGATAGCGGGGTTAGCACAGATACGCAGTATTTT. Amino acid sequence: CASSDSGVSTDTQYF.

The chain employs TRBV2 and TRBJ2-7, with TRBD2 identical over 9 bases. The junction had 3 bases not matched to a gene; V was cut back by 3 bases and J by 0 bases. The CDR3 has 15 residues. CDR1 and CDR2 (germline): SNHLY, FYNNEI. This chain's CDR3 is CASSEGRGGSYEQYF. In nucleotides, the CDR3 is TGTGCCAGCAGTGAGGGGCGGGGGGGCTCCTACGAGCAGTACTTC.

In its sample, this clonotype was seen many times. The chain uses TRBV10-2 and TRBJ2-1; TRBD2 is a possible D gene (5 bases). Looked up from germline, CDR1 is WSHSY and CDR2 is SAAADI. The CDR3 runs to 12 residues. Between the trimmed V and J ends, which lost 2 bases and 7 bases, there was a span of 6 bases. The CDR3 coding sequence is TGCGCCAGCAGTGAGGGGAGAAATGAGCAGTTCTTC. Encoded protein: CASSEGRNEQFF.

Ten or more counts support this clonotype. The chain uses TRBV10-3 and TRBJ1-3, with D unresolved. The CDR3 covers 16 residues. Deletions cut 2 bases from V and 8 bases from J, with 19 bases between. Germline CDR1 ENHRY, CDR2 SYGVKD. CDR3 DNA: TGTGCCATCAGTGAGCTTTGGGTGGCGGGAGGTGACACCATATATTTT. This gives the protein CAISELWVAGGDTIYF.

This CDR3 is CSASPRQGPYEQYF. The CDR3 DNA is TGCAGTGCCAGCCCCCGGCAGGGACCCTACGAGCAGTACTTC. The chain links TRBV20-1 to TRBJ2-7; D may correspond to TRBD1 or TRBD2 (5 bases each). The CDR3 has 14 amino acids. The V gene's germline CDR1 is DFQATT and CDR2 SNEGSKA (reference sequence). V dropped 6 bases and J dropped 2 bases, with 17 bases sitting between them.

This clonotype was detected ten times or more. The chain recombines TRBV5-1 with TRBJ2-3; 10 bases are a match to TRBD1. V shed 4 bases and J 5 bases; nucleotides not matched to a gene: 7. Germline CDR1 SGHRS, CDR2 YFSETQ. This CDR3 is 15 amino acids long. The CDR3 region is CASSRRDRGGDTQYF. CDR3 in DNA: TGCGCCAGCAGCCGACGGGACAGGGGAGGAGATACGCAGTATTTT. The full variable domain, its missing parts supplied by reference TRBV5-1 and TRBJ2-3, is KAGVTQTPRYLIKTRGQQVTLSCSPISGHRSVSWYQQTPGQGLQFLFEYFSETQRNKGNFPGRFSGRQFSNSRSEMNVSTLELGDSALYLCASSRRDRGGDTQYFGPGTRLTVL.

This clonotype has more than one count but fewer than ten. The CDR3 region is CASSQAGGPSYEQYF. The CDR3 bases are TGTGCCAGCAGCCAAGCAGGGGGTCCATCCTACGAGCAGTACTTC. The chain links TRBV3-1 to TRBJ2-7; 7 positions agree with TRBD1. The CDR3 length is 15 residues. With V trimmed by 1 base and J by 1 base, 4 bases remained unmatched. CDR1 is LGHDT and CDR2 is YNNKEL in the germline V gene (reference sequence).

The table lists this clonotype with many counts. V and J are TRBV5-1 and TRBJ1-1, with TRBD1 matching over 9 bases. CDR3 length equals 15 residues. Germline CDR1 SGHRS, CDR2 YFSETQ. Trimming at V came to 4 bases and at J to 5 bases, leaving 9 bases not matched to a gene. The DNA for the CDR3 is TGCGCCAGCAGCCGAGGGACAGGGTTGGGGACTGAAGCTTTCTTT. This codes for CASSRGTGLGTEAFF.

This clonotype was counted many times. The V call is TRBV7-8, the J call TRBJ2-7; 9 bases map to TRBD1. This CDR3 spans 14 amino acids. J lost 4 bases, V lost 7 bases, and 8 bases had no gene match. In germline, CDR1 is SGHVS, CDR2 FQNEAQ. Written as DNA, the CDR3 is TGTGCCAGCAACACCGGGACAGGGTTATACGAGCAGTACTTC. Protein product: CASNTGTGLYEQYF.

This clonotype was picked up many times. This chain links TRBV5-1 with TRBJ1-1; no definite D call. The CDR3 loop spans 14 amino acids. V was pared by 4 bases and J by 2 bases, with 12 bases between. Germline V gene sequence: CDR1 SGHRS, CDR2 YFSETQ. The CDR3 protein is CASSGSRDNTEAFF. CDR3 in DNA: TGCGCCAGCAGCGGCTCCCGGGATAACACTGAAGCTTTCTTT.

This clonotype was recorded at least ten times. The rearrangement uses TRBV20-1 and TRBJ1-1; perhaps TRBD1 as D (5 bases). In germline, CDR1 is DFQATT, CDR2 SNEGSKA (reference sequence). The CDR3 covers 12 residues. The V end was cut by 4 bases, the J end by 8 bases, with 14 bases between. The CDR3 loop is CSATPTGGEAFF. CDR3 coding DNA: TGCAGTGCTACCCCTACCGGGGGGGAAGCTTTCTTT.

The rearrangement joins TRBV5-5 to TRBJ1-6; unclear D gene. This CDR3 has 16 residues. CDR1 is SGHKS and CDR2 is YYEKEE in the germline V gene (reference sequence). Deletions cut 0 bases from V and 4 bases from J, with 11 bases between. The CDR3 loop reads CASSLAVLEYNSPLHF. CDR3 coding DNA: TGTGCCAGCAGCTTGGCCGTCCTGGAATATAATTCACCCCTCCACTTT. Based on the CDR3 plus reference TRBV5-5 and TRBJ1-6, the full variable domain is DAGVTQSPTHLIKTRGQQVTLRCSPISGHKSVSWYQQVLGQGPQFIFQYYEKEERGRGNFPDRFSARQFPNYSSELNVNALLLGDSALYLCASSLAVLEYNSPLHFGNGTRLTVT.

This sequence joins TRBV5-1 and TRBJ2-3, with TRBD2 matching 8 bases. The V gene end was trimmed by 1 base and the J gene end by 4 bases; junction bases not matched to a gene: 8. The CDR3 extends over 16 amino acids. Germline V gene lookup returns CDR1 SGHRS and CDR2 YFSETQ. The CDR3 DNA follows: TGCGCCAGCAGCTTGCGCGGGGGGACTTGGGCAGATACGCAGTATTTT. Translation gives CASSLRGGTWADTQYF.

This clonotype appeared many times. The chain recombines TRBV10-3 with TRBJ2-1, with 8 bases aligning to TRBD2. The CDR3 spans 16 residues. From germline, CDR1 is ENHRY and CDR2 SYGVKD. The J segment lost 6 bases and the V segment lost 4 bases, leaving 11 bases of the junction unmatched. In nucleotides, the CDR3 is TGTGCCATCAGTGGAAGGGGCGGGGGGCCGGGCAATGAGCAGTTCTTC. Translating gives CAISGRGGGPGNEQFF.

This clonotype appeared many times. The gene calls are TRBV4-1 and TRBJ2-3, with TRBD1 identical over 7 bases. Trimming cost V 1 base and J 1 base; bases outside gene matches: 5. From germline, CDR1 is MGHRA and CDR2 YSYEKL. The CDR3 is made up of 16 amino acids. The CDR3 protein is CASSQAIDRGTDTQYF. The CDR3 bases are TGCGCCAGCAGCCAAGCGATCGACAGGGGCACAGATACGCAGTATTTT.

This clonotype occurred many times. This chain's CDR3 is CASSQDGGRNTGELFF. CDR3 in DNA: TGCGCCAGCAGCCAAGATGGGGGGAGGAACACCGGGGAGCTGTTTTTT. The V call is TRBV4-1, the J call TRBJ2-2, with D possibly being TRBD2 (6 bases). There are 16 residues in the CDR3. Looked up from germline, CDR1 is MGHRA and CDR2 is YSYEKL. Trimming removed 0 bases at V and 1 base at J, with 9 bases between.

This clonotype has at least ten counts. The chain combines TRBV6-2 or TRBV6-3 with TRBJ2-2; TRBD2 agrees at 8 bases. The germline V gene has CDR1 MNHEY and CDR2 SVGEGT. The CDR3 length is 15 residues. Trimming took 6 bases from V and 7 from J; bases not matched to a gene: 10. CDR3 nucleotide sequence: TGTGCCAGCAGGCGTGTCGGGGGGGCGAGCGGGGAGCTGTTTTTT. Residues: CASRRVGGASGELFF.

Ten or more counts support this clonotype. The chain joins TRBV28 to TRBJ2-5, with D possibly being TRBD1 or TRBD2 (6 bases each). Germline V gene data show CDR1 as MDHEN and CDR2 as SYDVKM. This CDR3 region has 17 residues. Trimming removed 5 bases at V and 0 bases at J, with 19 bases between. CDR3 sequence: CASSPLGGTLYQETQYF. The CDR3 nucleotides are TGTGCCAGCAGTCCCTTAGGGGGGACCCTGTACCAAGAGACCCAGTACTTC.

This clonotype was seen at least ten times. The chain couples TRBV20-1 to TRBJ1-5, with no clear D. Per the germline V gene, CDR1 is DFQATT and CDR2 is SNEGSKA (reference sequence). The ends were cut back, 0 bases at V and 5 bases at J, with 14 bases in the middle. This CDR3 is 15 amino acids long. CDR3 residues: CSARDHHSGDQPQHF. CDR3 nucleotides: TGCAGTGCTAGAGACCACCACTCCGGCGATCAGCCCCAGCATTTT.

This clonotype was seen repeatedly, ten times or more. The J gene is TRBJ1-5, the V gene TRBV5-1; the D is unclear. The CDR3 extends over 13 amino acids. Germline V gene sequence: CDR1 SGHRS, CDR2 YFSETQ. Trimming took 1 base from V and 4 from J, leaving 6 bases between them. The CDR3 region has the DNA TGCGCCAGCAGCTTGTCCAGAAATCAGCCCCAGCATTTT. This gives the protein CASSLSRNQPQHF.

This clonotype showed up many times. The chain has TRBV5-1 and TRBJ2-5; no firm D call. This CDR3 has 12 residues. V was trimmed by 1 base and J by 3 bases, leaving 4 bases between them. CDR1 is SGHRS, CDR2 YFSETQ, per germline. The CDR3 nucleotides read TGCGCCAGCAGCTTGCACGAAGAGACCCAGTACTTC. Encoded protein: CASSLHEETQYF.

This clonotype was counted at least ten times. The chain employs TRBV7-8 and TRBJ2-7; 8 bases agree with TRBD2. This CDR3 is built from 19 residues. Germline CDR1 and CDR2: SGHVS and FQNEAQ. V was clipped by 3 bases and J by 0 bases; unmatched bases: 16. The CDR3 bases are TGTGCCAGCAGCTTCCTCTCCCCTCAGGAGCGGGGGAGCTCCTACGAGCAGTACTTC. This gives the protein CASSFLSPQERGSSYEQYF.

This clonotype occurred a few times. The V gene is TRBV5-1, the J gene TRBJ2-1, with 7 nucleotides matching TRBD2. The germline V gene has CDR1 SGHRS and CDR2 YFSETQ. V lost 3 bases, J lost 9 bases, and 12 bases stayed unmatched. The CDR3 totals 15 residues. CDR3 nucleotides: TGCGCCAGCAGCTGGACCCCGGGAGGCCGGGGTGAGCAGTTCTTC. Translating it yields CASSWTPGGRGEQFF.

This clonotype appeared once. Possible read error: a much larger clone is one base away. The rearrangement joins TRBV5-1 to TRBJ2-7; the D call may be TRBD1 or TRBD2 (5 bases each). Germline V gene lookup returns CDR1 SGHRS and CDR2 YFSETQ. CDR3 length: 14 residues. Between the trimmed V and J ends, which lost 5 bases and 3 bases, there was a span of 15 bases. CDR3 region: CASRPGTANYEQYF. CDR3 sequence (DNA): TGCGCCAGCAGACCGGGGACGGCGAACTACGAGCAGTACTTC. The full variable domain, its missing parts supplied by reference TRBV5-1 and TRBJ2-7, is KAGVTQTPRYLIKTRGQQVTLSCSPISGHRSVSWYQQTPGQGLQFLFEYFSETQRNKGNFPGRFSGRQFSNSRSEMNVSTLELGDSALYLCASRPGTANYEQYFGPGTRLTVT.

Comment on this clonotype: A much larger clone differs from this one at a single base, so this may be a read error. The chain joins TRBV29-1 to TRBJ2-1, with TRBD2 matching over 7 bases. Germline V gives CDR1 SQVTM, CDR2 ANQGSEA. CDR3 length: 13 amino acids. Losses at the gene ends were 4 bases for V and 9 bases for J; bases not matched to a gene: 9. The CDR3, as DNA: TGCAGCGTTGTGAGGACTAGATCTGGTGAGCAGTTCTTC. Its protein product is CSVVRTRSGEQFF.

The J gene is TRBJ2-1, the V gene TRBV4-1, with a tentative D call TRBD2 (5 bases). The CDR3 spans 15 residues. V was pared by 8 bases and J by 8 bases, with 22 bases between. Germline V gene sequence: CDR1 MGHRA, CDR2 YSYEKL. Here the CDR3 reads CASRLEAAHGDEQFF. CDR3 in DNA: TGCGCCAGCCGTTTAGAAGCGGCTCACGGAGATGAGCAGTTCTTC.

Many counts were recorded for this clonotype. The CDR3 region is CASSLGGGPAETQYF. CDR3 nucleotide sequence: TGTGCCAGCAGCTTGGGGGGGGGGCCGGCGGAGACCCAGTACTTC. This chain joins TRBV7-2 and TRBJ2-5; tentative D call: TRBD2 (7 bases). The V end was cut by 3 bases, the J end by 5 bases, with 16 bases between. The CDR3 has 15 amino acids. Germline CDR1 is SGHTA and CDR2 is FQGNSA.